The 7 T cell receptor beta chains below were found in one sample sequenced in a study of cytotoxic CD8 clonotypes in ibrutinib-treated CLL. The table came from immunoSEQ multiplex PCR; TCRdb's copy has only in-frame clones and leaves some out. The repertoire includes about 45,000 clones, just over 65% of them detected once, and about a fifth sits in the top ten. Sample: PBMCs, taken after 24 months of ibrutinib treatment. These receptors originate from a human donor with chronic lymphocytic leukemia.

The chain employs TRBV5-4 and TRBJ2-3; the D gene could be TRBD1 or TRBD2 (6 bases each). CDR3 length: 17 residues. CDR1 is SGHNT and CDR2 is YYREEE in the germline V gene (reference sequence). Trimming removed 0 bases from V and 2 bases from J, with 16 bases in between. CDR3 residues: CASSLARGGTPTDTQYF. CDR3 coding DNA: TGTGCCAGCAGCTTGGCCAGGGGCGGGACTCCCACAGATACGCAGTATTTT.

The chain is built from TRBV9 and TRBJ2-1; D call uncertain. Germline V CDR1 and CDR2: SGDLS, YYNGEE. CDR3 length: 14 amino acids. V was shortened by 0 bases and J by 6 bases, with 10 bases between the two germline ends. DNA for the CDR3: TGTGCCAGCAGCGTAGTTGTGGGTGGCAATGAGCAGTTCTTC. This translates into CASSVVVGGNEQFF.

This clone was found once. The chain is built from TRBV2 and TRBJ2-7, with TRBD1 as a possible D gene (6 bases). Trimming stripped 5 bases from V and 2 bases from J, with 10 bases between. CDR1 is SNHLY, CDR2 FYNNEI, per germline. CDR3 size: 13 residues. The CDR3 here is CASSRQVAYEQYF. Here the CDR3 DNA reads TGTGCCAGCAGTAGACAGGTTGCCTACGAGCAGTACTTC.

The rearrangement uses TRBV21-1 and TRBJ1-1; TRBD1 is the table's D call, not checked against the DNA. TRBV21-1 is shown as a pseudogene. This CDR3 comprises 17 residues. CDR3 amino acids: CASSMQEQGFPNTEAFF. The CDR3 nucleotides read TGTGCCAGCAGCATGCAAGAACAGGGCTTTCCAAACACTGAAGCTTTCTTT.

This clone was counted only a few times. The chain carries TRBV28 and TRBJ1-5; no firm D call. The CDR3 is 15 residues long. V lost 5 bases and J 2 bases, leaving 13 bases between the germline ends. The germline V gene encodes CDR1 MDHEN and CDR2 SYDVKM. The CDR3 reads CASSARGQGNQPQHF. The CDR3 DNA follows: TGTGCCAGCAGTGCCCGCGGGCAGGGCAATCAGCCCCAGCATTTT. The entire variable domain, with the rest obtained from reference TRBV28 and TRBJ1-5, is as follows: DVKVTQSSRYLVKRTGEKVFLECVQDMDHENMFWYRQDPGLGLRLIYFSYDVKMKEKGDIPEGYSVSREKKERFSLILESASTNQTSMYLCASSARGQGNQPQHFGDGTRLSIL.

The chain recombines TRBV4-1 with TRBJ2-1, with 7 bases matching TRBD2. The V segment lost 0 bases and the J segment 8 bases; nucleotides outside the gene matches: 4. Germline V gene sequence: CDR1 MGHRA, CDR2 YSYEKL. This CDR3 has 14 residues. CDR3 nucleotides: TGCGCCAGCAGCCAAGATGACGGGAGGTATGAGCAGTTCTTC. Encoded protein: CASSQDDGRYEQFF.

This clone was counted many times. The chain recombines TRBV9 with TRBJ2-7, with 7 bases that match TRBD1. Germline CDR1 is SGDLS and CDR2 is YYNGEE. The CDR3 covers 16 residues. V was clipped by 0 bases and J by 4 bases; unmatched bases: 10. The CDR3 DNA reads TGTGCCAGCAGCGTAGACCCAGGGGGTCAGGGATACGAGCAGTACTTC. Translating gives CASSVDPGGQGYEQYF.